This T cell receptor beta chain was sequenced in a study of blood T cells in healthy people across ages. In the study overall: T cells yielded about one barcoded beta molecule per two cells through template switching. Findings and caveats of the study: The study found TCR beta diversity correlated strongly with naive T cell percentage.

Regarding this clonotype: Its antigen is currently unknown.

The germline gives CDR1 SEHNR, CDR2 FQNEAQ (reference sequence). V shed 6 bases and J 8 bases; nucleotides not matched to a gene: 9. This CDR3 is built from 14 residues. Primers used in a second PCR of about 6 to 12 cycles were a sample-barcoded 5' primer and a J-beta primer mix. TCRdb passed the 5' RACE reads through MiXCR, listing each CDR3 protein once. Of some 1,800,000 distinct CDR3 sequences in the sample, about two fifths are singletons; the top ten hold under 25%. The source of this sequence is a human donor in good health. The chain combines TRBV7-9 with TRBJ1-4; the match to TRBD1 covers 7 bases. Sequencing was carried out using blood. CDR3 region: CASSKTGFEEKLFF. In DNA, the CDR3 is TGTGCCAGCAGTAAGACAGGGTTTGAAGAAAAACTGTTTTTT.